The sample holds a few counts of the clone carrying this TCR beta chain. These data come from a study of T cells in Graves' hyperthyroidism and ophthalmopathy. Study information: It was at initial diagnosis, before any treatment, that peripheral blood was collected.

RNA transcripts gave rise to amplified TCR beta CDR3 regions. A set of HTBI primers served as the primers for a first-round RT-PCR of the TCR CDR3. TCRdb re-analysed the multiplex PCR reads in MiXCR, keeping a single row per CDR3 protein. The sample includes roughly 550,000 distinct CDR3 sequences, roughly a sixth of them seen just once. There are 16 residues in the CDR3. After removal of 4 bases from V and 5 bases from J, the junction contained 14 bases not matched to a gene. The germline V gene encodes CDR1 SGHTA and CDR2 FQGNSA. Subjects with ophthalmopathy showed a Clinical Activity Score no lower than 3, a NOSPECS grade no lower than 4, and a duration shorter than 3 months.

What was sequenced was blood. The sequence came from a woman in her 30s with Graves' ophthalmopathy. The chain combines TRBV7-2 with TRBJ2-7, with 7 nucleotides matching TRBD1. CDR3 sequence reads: CASSSHRGERSHEQYF. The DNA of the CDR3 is TGTGCCAGCAGCTCACACAGGGGTGAGAGGTCCCACGAGCAGTACTTC.